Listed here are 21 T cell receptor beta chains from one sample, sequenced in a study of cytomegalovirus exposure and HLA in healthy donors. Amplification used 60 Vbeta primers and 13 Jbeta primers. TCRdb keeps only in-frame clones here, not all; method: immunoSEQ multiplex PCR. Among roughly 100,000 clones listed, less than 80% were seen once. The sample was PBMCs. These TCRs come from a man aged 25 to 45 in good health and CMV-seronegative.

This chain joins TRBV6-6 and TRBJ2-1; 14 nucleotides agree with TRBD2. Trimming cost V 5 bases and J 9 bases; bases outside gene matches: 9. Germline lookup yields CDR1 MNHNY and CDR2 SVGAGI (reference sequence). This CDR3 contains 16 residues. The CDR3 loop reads CASSNPGTSGRSEQFF. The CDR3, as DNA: TGTGCCAGCAGTAACCCCGGGACTAGCGGGAGAAGTGAGCAGTTCTTC.

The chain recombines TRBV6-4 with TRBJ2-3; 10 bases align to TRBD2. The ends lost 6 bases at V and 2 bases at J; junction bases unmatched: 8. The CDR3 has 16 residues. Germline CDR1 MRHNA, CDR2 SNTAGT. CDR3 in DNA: TGTGCCAGCAGCGCTGCTAGCGGGGGTCACACAGATACGCAGTATTTT. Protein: CASSAASGGHTDTQYF.

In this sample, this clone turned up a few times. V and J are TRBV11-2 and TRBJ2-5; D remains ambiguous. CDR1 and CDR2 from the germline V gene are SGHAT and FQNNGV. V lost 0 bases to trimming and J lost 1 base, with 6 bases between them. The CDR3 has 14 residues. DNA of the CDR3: TGTGCCAGCAGCTTAGACCTGTTCCAAGAGACCCAGTACTTC. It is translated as CASSLDLFQETQYF.

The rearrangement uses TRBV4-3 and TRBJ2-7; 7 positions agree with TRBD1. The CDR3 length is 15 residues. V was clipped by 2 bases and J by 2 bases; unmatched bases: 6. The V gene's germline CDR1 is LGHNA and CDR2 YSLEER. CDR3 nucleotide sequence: TGCGCCAGCAGCCAAACCGGACAGGAGCCCTACGAGCAGTACTTC. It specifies CASSQTGQEPYEQYF.

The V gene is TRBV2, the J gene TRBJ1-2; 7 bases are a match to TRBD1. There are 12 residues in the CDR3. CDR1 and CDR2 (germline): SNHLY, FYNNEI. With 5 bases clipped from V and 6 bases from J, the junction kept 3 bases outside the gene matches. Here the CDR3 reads CASSPTGNGYTF. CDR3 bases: TGTGCCAGCAGTCCGACAGGGAATGGCTACACCTTC.

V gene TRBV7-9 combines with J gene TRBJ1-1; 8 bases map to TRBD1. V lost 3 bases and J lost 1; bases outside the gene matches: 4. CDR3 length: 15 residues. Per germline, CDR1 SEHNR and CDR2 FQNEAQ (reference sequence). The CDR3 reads CASSLTGAQNTEAFF. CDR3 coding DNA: TGTGCCAGCAGCTTGACAGGGGCACAGAACACTGAAGCTTTCTTT.

The CDR3 DNA sequence: TGTGCCAGCTTTGACAGCTTGGGTGTGGACACTGAAGCTTTCTTT. Translated: CASFDSLGVDTEAFF. The chain has TRBV6-5 and TRBJ1-1; D is possibly TRBD1 (5 bases). CDR3 length: 15 residues. Germline-derived CDR1 and CDR2 are MNHEY and SVGAGI. V was shortened by 8 bases and J by 3 bases, with 19 bases between the two germline ends.

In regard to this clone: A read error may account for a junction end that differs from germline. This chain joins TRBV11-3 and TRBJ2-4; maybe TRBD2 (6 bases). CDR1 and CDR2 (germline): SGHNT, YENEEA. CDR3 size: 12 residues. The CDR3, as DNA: TGTGCCAGCAAGGACAAGCGGGCTGGGGGAGGATTC. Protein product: CASKDKRAGGGF.

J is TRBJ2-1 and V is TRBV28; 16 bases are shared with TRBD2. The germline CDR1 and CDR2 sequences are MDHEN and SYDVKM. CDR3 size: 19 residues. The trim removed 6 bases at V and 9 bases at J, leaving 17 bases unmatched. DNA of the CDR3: TGTGCCAGCAGCCCTCCGGGACTAGCGGGGGGGCCTGATCGGGTTGAGCAGTTCTTC. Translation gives CASSPPGLAGGPDRVEQFF.

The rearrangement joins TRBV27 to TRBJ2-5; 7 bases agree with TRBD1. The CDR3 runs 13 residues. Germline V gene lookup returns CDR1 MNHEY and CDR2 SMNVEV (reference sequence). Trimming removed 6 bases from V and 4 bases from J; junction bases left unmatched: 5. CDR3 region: CASSPRQGETQYF. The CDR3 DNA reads TGTGCCAGCAGCCCAAGACAGGGAGAGACCCAGTACTTC.

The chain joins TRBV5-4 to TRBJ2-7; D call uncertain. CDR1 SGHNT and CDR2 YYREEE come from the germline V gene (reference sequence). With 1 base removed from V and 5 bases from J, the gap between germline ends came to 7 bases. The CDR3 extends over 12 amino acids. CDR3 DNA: TGTGCCAGCAGCTTGAACCCGGACGAGCAGTACTTC. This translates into CASSLNPDEQYF.

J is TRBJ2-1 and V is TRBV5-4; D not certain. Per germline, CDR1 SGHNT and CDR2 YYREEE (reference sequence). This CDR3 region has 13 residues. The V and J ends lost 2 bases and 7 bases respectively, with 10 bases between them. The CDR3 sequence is CASSFTTINEQFF. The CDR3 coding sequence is TGTGCCAGCAGCTTTACTACGATTAATGAGCAGTTCTTC. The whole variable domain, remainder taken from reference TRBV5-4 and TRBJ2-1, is ETGVTQSPTHLIKTRGQQVTLRCSSQSGHNTVSWYQQALGQGPQFIFQYYREEENGRGNFPPRFSGLQFPNYSSELNVNALELDDSALYLCASSFTTINEQFFGPGTRLTVL.

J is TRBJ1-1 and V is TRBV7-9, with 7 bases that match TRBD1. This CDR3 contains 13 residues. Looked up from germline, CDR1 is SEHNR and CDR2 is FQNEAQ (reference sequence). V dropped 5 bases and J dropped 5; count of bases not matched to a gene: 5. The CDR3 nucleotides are TGTGCCAGCAGCCTCCCGGACAGGACTGAAGCTTTCTTT. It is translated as CASSLPDRTEAFF.

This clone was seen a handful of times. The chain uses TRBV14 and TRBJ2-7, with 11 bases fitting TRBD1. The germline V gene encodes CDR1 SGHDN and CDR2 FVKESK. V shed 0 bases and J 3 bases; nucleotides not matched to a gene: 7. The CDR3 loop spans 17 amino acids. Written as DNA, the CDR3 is TGTGCCAGCAGCCAAGATCGTTGGGGACAGGGGGACTACGAGCAGTACTTC. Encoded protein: CASSQDRWGQGDYEQYF.

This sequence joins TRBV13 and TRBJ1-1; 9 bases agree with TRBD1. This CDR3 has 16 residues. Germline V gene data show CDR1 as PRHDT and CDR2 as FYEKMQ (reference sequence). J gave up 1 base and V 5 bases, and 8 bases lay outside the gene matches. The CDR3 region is CASSLGQGVSNTEAFF. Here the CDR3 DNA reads TGTGCCAGCAGCCTGGGACAGGGAGTCTCGAACACTGAAGCTTTCTTT.

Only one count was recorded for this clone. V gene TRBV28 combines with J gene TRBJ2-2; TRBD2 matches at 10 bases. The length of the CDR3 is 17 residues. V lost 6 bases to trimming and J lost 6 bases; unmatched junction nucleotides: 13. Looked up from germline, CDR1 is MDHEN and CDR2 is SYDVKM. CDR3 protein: CASSKPGLALGAGELFF. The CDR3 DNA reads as TGTGCCAGCAGCAAACCGGGACTAGCGCTTGGGGCCGGGGAGCTGTTTTTT.

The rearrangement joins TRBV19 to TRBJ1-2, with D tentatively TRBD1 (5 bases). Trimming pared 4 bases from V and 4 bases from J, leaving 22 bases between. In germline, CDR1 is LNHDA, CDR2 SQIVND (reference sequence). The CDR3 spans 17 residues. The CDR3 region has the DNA TGTGCCAGTAGTAGTACGGCCTCGGGACGGGGACTCTATGGCTACACCTTC. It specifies CASSSTASGRGLYGYTF.

The CDR3 DNA is TGTGCCAGCAGGGGCGACTACAATGAGCAGTTCTTC. It codes for CASRGDYNEQFF. The chain recombines TRBV2 with TRBJ2-1; no reliable D call. The CDR3 extends over 12 amino acids. V shed 6 bases and J shed 3 bases, with 6 bases lying between them. Germline lookup yields CDR1 SNHLY and CDR2 FYNNEI.

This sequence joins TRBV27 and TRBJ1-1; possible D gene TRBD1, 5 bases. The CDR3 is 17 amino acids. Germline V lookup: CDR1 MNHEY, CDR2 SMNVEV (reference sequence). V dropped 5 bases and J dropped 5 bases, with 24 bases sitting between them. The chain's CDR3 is CASSDARDGIGGTEAFF. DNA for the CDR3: TGTGCCAGCAGTGATGCTCGGGACGGGATCGGGGGGACTGAAGCTTTCTTT.

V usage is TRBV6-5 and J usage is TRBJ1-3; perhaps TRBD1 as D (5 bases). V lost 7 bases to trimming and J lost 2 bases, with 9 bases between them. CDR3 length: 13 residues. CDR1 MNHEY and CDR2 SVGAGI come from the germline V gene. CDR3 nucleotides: TGTGCCAGCACCGACAGTGCTGGAAACACCATATATTTT. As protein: CASTDSAGNTIYF.

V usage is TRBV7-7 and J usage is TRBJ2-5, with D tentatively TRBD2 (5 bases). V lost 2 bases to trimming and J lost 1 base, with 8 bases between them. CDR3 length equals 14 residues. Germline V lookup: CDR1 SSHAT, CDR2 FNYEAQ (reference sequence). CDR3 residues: CASSLFAGQETQYF. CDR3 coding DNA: TGTGCCAGCAGCTTATTCGCGGGCCAAGAGACCCAGTACTTC. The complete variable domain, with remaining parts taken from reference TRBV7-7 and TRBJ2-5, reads GAGVSQSPRYKVTKRGQDVTLRCDPISSHATLYWYQQALGQGPEFLTYFNYEAQPDKSGLPSDRFSAERPEGSISTLTIQRTEQRDSAMYRCASSLFAGQETQYFGPGTRLLVL.